At least ten counts were recorded for the clone carrying this TCR beta chain. This record belongs to a study of early T cells in non-severe SARS-CoV-2 infection. This CDR3 comprises 14 residues. Trimming cost V 7 bases and J 4 bases, with 16 bases left between them. Germline values: CDR1 SNHLY, CDR2 FYNNEI. MiXCR was run by TCRdb on the 5' RACE reads, yielding one entry per CDR3 protein. The sample gives approximately 77,000 distinct CDR3 sequences, around 12% of which show up once; about 14% is in the top ten. The gene calls are TRBV2 and TRBJ1-2; TRBD1 might be the D (5 bases). This TCR was recovered from an adult who was a healthcare worker with PCR-confirmed SARS-CoV-2 infection or an uninfected control (not recorded which). The donor label of this sample is uncertain. The sequences come from whole blood, collected at baseline. CDR3 in amino acids: CASIPAQEIYGYTF. DNA for the CDR3: TGTGCCAGCATTCCGGCACAGGAGATCTATGGCTACACCTTC.